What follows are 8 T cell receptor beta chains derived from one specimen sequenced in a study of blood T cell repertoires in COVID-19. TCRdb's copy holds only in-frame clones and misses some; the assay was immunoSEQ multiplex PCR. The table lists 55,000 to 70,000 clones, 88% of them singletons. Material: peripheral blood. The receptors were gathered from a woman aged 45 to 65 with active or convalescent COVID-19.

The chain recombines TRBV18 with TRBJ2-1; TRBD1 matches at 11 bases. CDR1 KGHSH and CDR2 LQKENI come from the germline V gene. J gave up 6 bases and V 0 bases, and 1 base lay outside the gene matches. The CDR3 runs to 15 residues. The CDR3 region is CASSPPGTGGNEQFF. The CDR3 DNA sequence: TGTGCCAGCTCACCACCCGGGACAGGGGGCAATGAGCAGTTCTTC. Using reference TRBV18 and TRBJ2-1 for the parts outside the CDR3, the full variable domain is NAGVMQNPRHLVRRRGQEARLRCSPMKGHSHVYWYRQLPEEGLKFMVYLQKENIIDESGMPKERFSAEFPKEGPSILRIQQVVRGDSAAYFCASSPPGTGGNEQFFGPGTRLTVL.

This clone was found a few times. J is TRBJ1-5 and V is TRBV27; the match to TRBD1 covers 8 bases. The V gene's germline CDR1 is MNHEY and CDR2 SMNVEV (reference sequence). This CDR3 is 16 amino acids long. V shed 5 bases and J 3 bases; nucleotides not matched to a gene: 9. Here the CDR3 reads CASSPRTGMINQPQHF. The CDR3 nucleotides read TGTGCCAGCAGTCCGCGGACAGGGATGATCAATCAGCCCCAGCATTTT.

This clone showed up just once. The CDR3 sequence is CASSQDDPRTGVHPLNEQFF. The CDR3 coding sequence is TGCGCCAGCAGCCAAGATGACCCCAGAACAGGGGTTCACCCGTTGAATGAGCAGTTCTTC. This rearrangement joins TRBV4-1 to TRBJ2-1; 7 bases agree with TRBD1. The ends lost 0 bases at V and 7 bases at J; junction bases unmatched: 21. The CDR3 contains 20 residues. The V gene's germline CDR1 is MGHRA and CDR2 YSYEKL.

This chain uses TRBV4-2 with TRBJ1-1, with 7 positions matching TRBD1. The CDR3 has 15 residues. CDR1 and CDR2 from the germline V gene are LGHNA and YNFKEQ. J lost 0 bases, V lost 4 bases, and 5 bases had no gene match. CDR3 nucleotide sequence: TGTGCCAGCAGCCTGCGACAGGGCATGAACACTGAAGCTTTCTTT. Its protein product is CASSLRQGMNTEAFF.

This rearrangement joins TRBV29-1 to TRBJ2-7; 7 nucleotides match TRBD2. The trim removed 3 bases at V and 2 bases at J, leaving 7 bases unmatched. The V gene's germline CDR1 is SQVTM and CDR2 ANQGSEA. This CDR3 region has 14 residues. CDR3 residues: CSVDDPGRAYEQYF. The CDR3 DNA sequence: TGCAGCGTTGATGATCCGGGGAGGGCCTACGAGCAGTACTTC.

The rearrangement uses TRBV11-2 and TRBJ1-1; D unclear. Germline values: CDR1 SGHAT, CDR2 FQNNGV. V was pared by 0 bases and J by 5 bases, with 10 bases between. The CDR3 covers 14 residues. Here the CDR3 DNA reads TGTGCCAGCAGCTTAGACTACCACAGAACTGAAGCTTTCTTT. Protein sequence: CASSLDYHRTEAFF.

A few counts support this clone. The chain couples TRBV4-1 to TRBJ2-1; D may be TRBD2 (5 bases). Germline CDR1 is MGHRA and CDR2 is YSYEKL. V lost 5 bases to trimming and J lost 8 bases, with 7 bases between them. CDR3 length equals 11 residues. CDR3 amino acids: CASSMGDEQFF. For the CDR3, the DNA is TGCGCCAGCAGCATGGGAGATGAGCAGTTCTTC.

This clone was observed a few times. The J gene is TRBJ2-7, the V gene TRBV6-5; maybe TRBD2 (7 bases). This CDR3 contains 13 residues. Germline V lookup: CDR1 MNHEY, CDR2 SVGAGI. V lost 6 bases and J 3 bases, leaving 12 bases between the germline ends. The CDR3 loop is CASREGGYYEQYF. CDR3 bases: TGTGCCAGCAGGGAGGGGGGGTACTACGAGCAGTACTTC.